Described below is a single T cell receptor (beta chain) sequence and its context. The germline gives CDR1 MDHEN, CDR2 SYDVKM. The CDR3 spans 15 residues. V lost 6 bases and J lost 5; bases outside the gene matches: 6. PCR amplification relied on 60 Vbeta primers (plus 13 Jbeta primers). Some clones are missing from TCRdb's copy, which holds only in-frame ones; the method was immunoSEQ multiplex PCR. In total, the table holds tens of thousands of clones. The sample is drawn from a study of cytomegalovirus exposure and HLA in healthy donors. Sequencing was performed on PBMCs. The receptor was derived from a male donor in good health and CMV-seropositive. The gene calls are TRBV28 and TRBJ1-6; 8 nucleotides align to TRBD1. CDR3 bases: TGTGCCAGCAGCTTGGGACAGGAAAATAATTCACCCCTCCACTTT. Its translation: CASSLGQENNSPLHF.